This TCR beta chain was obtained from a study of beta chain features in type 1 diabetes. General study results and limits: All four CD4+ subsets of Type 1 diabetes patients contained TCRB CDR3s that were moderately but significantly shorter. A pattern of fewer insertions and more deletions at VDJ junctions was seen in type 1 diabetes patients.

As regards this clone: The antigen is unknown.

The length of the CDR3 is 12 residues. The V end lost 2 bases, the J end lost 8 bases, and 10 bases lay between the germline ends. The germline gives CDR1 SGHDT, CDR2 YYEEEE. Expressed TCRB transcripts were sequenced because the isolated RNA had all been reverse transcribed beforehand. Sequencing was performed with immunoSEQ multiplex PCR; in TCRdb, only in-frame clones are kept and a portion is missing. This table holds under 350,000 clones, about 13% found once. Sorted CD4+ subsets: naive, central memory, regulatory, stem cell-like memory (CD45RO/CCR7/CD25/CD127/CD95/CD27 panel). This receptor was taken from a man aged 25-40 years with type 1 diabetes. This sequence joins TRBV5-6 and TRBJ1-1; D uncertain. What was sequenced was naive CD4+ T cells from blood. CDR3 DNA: TGTGCCAGCAGCTTAATCGAAGCCGAAGCTTTCTTT. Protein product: CASSLIEAEAFF.